This entry concerns a single T cell receptor (beta chain). Participants' reported clinical history set cohort assignment. Among Cohort 3 donors, those recovered had two negative PCRs, clearance, or symptom resolution. The germline V gene encodes CDR1 LNHDA and CDR2 SQIVND (reference sequence). Trimming shortened V by 3 bases and J by 4 bases, and 9 bases separated the two germline ends. The CDR3 has 14 amino acids. This sample is drawn from a study of blood T cell repertoires in COVID-19. Study details: Samples of COVID-19 (acute and convalescent) were obtained from the United States, Italy and Spain.

Original handling: Scientists estimated how many nucleated cells there were by amplifying reference gene primers. Measured with immunoSEQ multiplex PCR; TCRdb has only the in-frame clones, and not every one. V and J calls and clone size are those listed in that table; D and trimming were worked out from the DNA. The data contain some 350,000 clones, approximately 84% of them singletons. Sequencing was carried out using PBMCs or T cells enriched from blood (not recorded which). V usage is TRBV19 and J usage is TRBJ1-4; D is unresolved. This receptor was identified in a woman in her twenties or thirties who had recovered from COVID-19. DNA for the CDR3: TGTGCCAGTAGTATCTGGCTCTTTAATGAAAAACTGTTTTTT. The encoded protein is CASSIWLFNEKLFF.